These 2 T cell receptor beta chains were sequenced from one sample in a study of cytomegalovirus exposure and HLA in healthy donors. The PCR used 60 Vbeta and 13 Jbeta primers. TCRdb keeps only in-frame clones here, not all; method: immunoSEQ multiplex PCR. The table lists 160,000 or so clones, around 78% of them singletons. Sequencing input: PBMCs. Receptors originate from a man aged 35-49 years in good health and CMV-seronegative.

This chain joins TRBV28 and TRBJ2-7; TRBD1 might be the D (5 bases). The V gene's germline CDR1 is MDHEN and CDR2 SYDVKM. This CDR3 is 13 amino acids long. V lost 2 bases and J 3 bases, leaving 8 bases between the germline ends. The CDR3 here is CASSLLGVYEQYF. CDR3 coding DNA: TGTGCCAGCAGTTTACTAGGGGTCTACGAGCAGTACTTC.

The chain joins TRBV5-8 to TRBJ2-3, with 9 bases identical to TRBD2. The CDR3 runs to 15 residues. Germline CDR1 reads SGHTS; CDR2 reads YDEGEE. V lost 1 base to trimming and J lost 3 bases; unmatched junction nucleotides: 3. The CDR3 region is CASSLILAGTDTQYF. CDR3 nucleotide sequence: TGTGCCAGCAGCTTGATTCTAGCGGGAACAGATACGCAGTATTTT.